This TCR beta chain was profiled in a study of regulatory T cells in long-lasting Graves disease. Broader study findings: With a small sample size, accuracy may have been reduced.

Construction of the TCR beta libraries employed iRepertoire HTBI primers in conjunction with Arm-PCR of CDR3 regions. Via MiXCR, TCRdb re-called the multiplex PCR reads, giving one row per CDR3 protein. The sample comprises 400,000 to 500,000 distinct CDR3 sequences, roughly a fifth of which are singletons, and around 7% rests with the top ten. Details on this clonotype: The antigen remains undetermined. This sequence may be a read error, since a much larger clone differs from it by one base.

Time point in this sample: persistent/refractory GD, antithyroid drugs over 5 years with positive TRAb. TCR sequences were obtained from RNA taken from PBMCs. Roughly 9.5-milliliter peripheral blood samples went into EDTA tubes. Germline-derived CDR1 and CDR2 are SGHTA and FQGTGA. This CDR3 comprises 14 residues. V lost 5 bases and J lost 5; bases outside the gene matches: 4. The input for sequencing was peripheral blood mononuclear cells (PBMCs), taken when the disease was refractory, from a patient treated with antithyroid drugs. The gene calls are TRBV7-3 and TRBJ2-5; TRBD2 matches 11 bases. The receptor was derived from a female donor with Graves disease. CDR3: CASSRASGGETQYF. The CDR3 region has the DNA TGTGCCAGCAGCCGGGCTAGCGGGGGGGAGACCCAGTACTTC.